This entry lists 21 T cell receptor beta chains sequenced from one sample in a study of T cells after yellow fever vaccination. MiXCR, applied by TCRdb to the 5' RACE reads, yields one record per CDR3 protein. Counted here are hundreds of thousands of distinct CDR3 sequences, 6.2% occurring once; the ten biggest clones make up 15%. The sequences come from PBMCs, collected 5 days after the yellow fever booster vaccination. The receptors come from a man aged 25-40 years who received the YFV17D yellow fever vaccine.

This chain joins TRBV5-6 and TRBJ2-1, with D tentatively TRBD1 (6 bases). This CDR3 spans 11 amino acids. With 4 bases removed from V and 9 bases from J, the gap between germline ends came to 8 bases. Germline CDR1 is SGHDT and CDR2 is YYEEEE. The CDR3 sequence is CASSTGTEQFF. CDR3 in DNA: TGTGCCAGCAGCACAGGGACTGAGCAGTTCTTC.

This clonotype was counted many times. The V gene is TRBV5-1, the J gene TRBJ2-7, with TRBD2 matching 10 bases. The CDR3 is 16 residues long. The germline V gene encodes CDR1 SGHRS and CDR2 YFSETQ. With V trimmed by 3 bases and J by 3 bases, 9 bases remained unmatched. The CDR3 nucleotides read TGCGCCAGCAGCTCAACTAGCGGGACGACTAACTACGAGCAGTACTTC. It encodes CASSSTSGTTNYEQYF. Looking up the rest from reference TRBV5-1 and TRBJ2-7 gives the full variable domain: KAGVTQTPRYLIKTRGQQVTLSCSPISGHRSVSWYQQTPGQGLQFLFEYFSETQRNKGNFPGRFSGRQFSNSRSEMNVSTLELGDSALYLCASSSTSGTTNYEQYFGPGTRLTVT.

This clonotype was counted at least ten times. V gene TRBV7-2 combines with J gene TRBJ2-7; 10 bases are shared with TRBD2. Germline assignment: CDR1 SGHTA and CDR2 FQGNSA. This CDR3 comprises 14 residues. J gave up 2 bases and V 4 bases, and 2 bases lay outside the gene matches. CDR3 in amino acids: CASSWTSGAYEQYF. The CDR3 DNA is TGTGCCAGCAGCTGGACTAGCGGAGCCTACGAGCAGTACTTC.

This clonotype has at least ten counts. The CDR3 DNA follows: TGCAGTGCTAGATCAGGGGACAGGGGTTACACAGATACGCAGTATTTT. Its protein is CSARSGDRGYTDTQYF. The rearrangement links TRBV20-1 to TRBJ2-3; 10 positions match TRBD1. J was trimmed by 2 bases and V by 2 bases; bases with no gene match: 7. Looked up from germline, CDR1 is DFQATT and CDR2 is SNEGSKA (reference sequence). CDR3 length equals 16 residues.

This clonotype was found many times. The chain joins TRBV20-1 to TRBJ2-7; tentatively, D is TRBD1 or TRBD2 (6 bases each). Germline CDR1 is DFQATT and CDR2 is SNEGSKA (reference sequence). Trimming took 5 bases from V and 3 from J, leaving 14 bases between them. This CDR3 region has 13 residues. CDR3 protein: CSARGQFGYEQYF. The CDR3 nucleotides are TGCAGTGCTCGGGGGCAGTTCGGCTACGAGCAGTACTTC.

This clonotype was counted only a few times. The chain has TRBV20-1 and TRBJ2-7; the D is unclear. Germline V gene sequence: CDR1 DFQATT, CDR2 SNEGSKA (reference sequence). The V end was cut by 3 bases, the J end by 9 bases, with 15 bases between. This CDR3 has 12 amino acids. The CDR3: CSASDGALWQYF. CDR3 nucleotide sequence: TGCAGTGCTAGTGACGGTGCACTGTGGCAGTACTTC.

This clonotype was found many times. This chain links TRBV18 with TRBJ2-1, with D perhaps TRBD2 (5 bases). CDR3 size: 14 residues. Germline CDR1 KGHSH, CDR2 LQKENI. Between the trimmed V and J ends, which lost 6 bases and 0 bases, there was a span of 9 bases. The CDR3 coding sequence is TGTGCCAGCTCCGACTATTCCTCCTACAATGAGCAGTTCTTC. Encoded protein: CASSDYSSYNEQFF.

This clonotype came up many times. The V gene is TRBV6-1, the J gene TRBJ2-1; TRBD1 agrees at 9 bases. The CDR3 length is 14 residues. V dropped 4 bases and J dropped 9; count of bases not matched to a gene: 7. The germline gives CDR1 MNHNS, CDR2 SASEGT. The CDR3 loop reads CASSAGQGTIEQFF. CDR3 in DNA: TGTGCCAGCAGTGCGGGACAGGGAACTATTGAGCAGTTCTTC.

This rearrangement joins TRBV5-1 to TRBJ2-3; 11 bases align to TRBD1. After removal of 4 bases from V and 5 bases from J, the junction contained 3 bases not matched to a gene. The CDR3 spans 14 residues. Germline V CDR1 and CDR2: SGHRS, YFSETQ. CDR3 nucleotides: TGCGCCAGCAGCCAGGGACAGGGGGGAGATACGCAGTATTTT. Its translation: CASSQGQGGDTQYF.

This clonotype was seen more than once but under ten times. The chain joins TRBV7-2 to TRBJ2-3; 10 nucleotides align to TRBD2. The CDR3 contains 15 residues. Losses at the gene ends were 1 base for V and 4 bases for J; bases not matched to a gene: 2. CDR1 is SGHTA, CDR2 FQGNSA, per germline. CDR3 sequence (DNA): TGTGCCAGCAGCTTAGAGGGACTAGCGCCAGATACGCAGTATTTT. Its translation: CASSLEGLAPDTQYF.

The chain links TRBV10-2 to TRBJ1-6; a weak D match, TRBD1 (5 bases). The CDR3 is 14 amino acids. The germline CDR1 and CDR2 sequences are WSHSY and SAAADI. The ends were cut back, 6 bases at V and 5 bases at J, with 11 bases in the middle. DNA for the CDR3: TGCGCCAGCAGCGCCGGGACTGATAATTCACCCCTCCACTTT. Its translation is CASSAGTDNSPLHF.

The chain uses TRBV7-9 and TRBJ2-7, with 9 bases that match TRBD1. Germline V gene sequence: CDR1 SEHNR, CDR2 FQNEAQ (reference sequence). Trimming cost V 4 bases and J 6 bases; bases outside gene matches: 4. The CDR3 runs to 13 residues. The CDR3 bases are TGTGCCAGCAGCTGGGACAGGGCCTCCGAGCAGTACTTC. Its protein product is CASSWDRASEQYF.

In its sample, this clonotype was seen a few times. The chain is built from TRBV6-2 or TRBV6-3 and TRBJ1-5; no definite D call. The CDR3 totals 17 residues. The ends were cut back, 0 bases at V and 0 bases at J, with 12 bases in the middle. CDR1 and CDR2 from the germline V gene are MNHEY and SVGEGT. The CDR3 loop reads CASSYSPTAVSNQPQHF. DNA of the CDR3: TGTGCCAGCAGTTACTCCCCAACGGCAGTTAGCAATCAGCCCCAGCATTTT.

This clonotype was detected only a few times. This chain joins TRBV20-1 and TRBJ1-1; D perhaps matches TRBD1 (6 bases). Germline values: CDR1 DFQATT, CDR2 SNEGSKA (reference sequence). The CDR3 length is 13 residues. Trimming left V 2 bases short and J 5 bases short, with 12 bases between. The CDR3 loop is CSARYGGVTEAFF. In DNA, the CDR3 is TGCAGTGCTAGATATGGGGGCGTTACTGAAGCTTTCTTT.

This clonotype appeared a few times. V gene TRBV6-1 combines with J gene TRBJ2-1; D is possibly TRBD1 (5 bases). Trimming removed 6 bases from V and 7 bases from J, with 13 bases in between. This CDR3 region has 13 residues. From germline, CDR1 is MNHNS and CDR2 SASEGT. CDR3 sequence reads: CASRTDLGNEQFF. The CDR3 DNA sequence: TGTGCCAGCAGGACAGATCTCGGGAATGAGCAGTTCTTC.

This clonotype has only a few counts. The V and J genes are TRBV5-6 and TRBJ2-7, with D possibly matching TRBD2 (7 bases). Between the trimmed V and J ends, which lost 3 bases and 0 bases, there was a span of 13 bases. Germline V gene lookup returns CDR1 SGHDT and CDR2 YYEEEE. This CDR3 spans 15 amino acids. The DNA for the CDR3 is TGTGCCAGCAGCTGGGGGGGCTTGAGCTCCTACGAGCAGTACTTC. Protein sequence: CASSWGGLSSYEQYF.

V gene TRBV6-5 combines with J gene TRBJ2-1; 10 nucleotides match TRBD1. J gave up 6 bases and V 0 bases, and 5 bases lay outside the gene matches. CDR3 length equals 16 residues. Per the germline V gene, CDR1 is MNHEY and CDR2 is SVGAGI. The CDR3 DNA reads as TGTGCCAGCAGTTACTCGTGGACAGGGGGTTCCAATGAGCAGTTCTTC. It is translated as CASSYSWTGGSNEQFF.

This clonotype was observed many times. This rearrangement joins TRBV20-1 to TRBJ2-5; TRBD2 matches 9 bases. The germline V gene has CDR1 DFQATT and CDR2 SNEGSKA (reference sequence). This CDR3 contains 14 residues. Losses at the gene ends were 0 bases for V and 5 bases for J; bases not matched to a gene: 4. The DNA of the CDR3 is TGCAGTGCTAGAGACGCTAGCGGGACTGAGACCCAGTACTTC. It encodes CSARDASGTETQYF.

The table lists this clonotype with many counts. V usage is TRBV7-2 and J usage is TRBJ2-1; TRBD2 matches at 7 bases. The V gene's germline CDR1 is SGHTA and CDR2 FQGNSA. V dropped 2 bases and J dropped 2; count of bases not matched to a gene: 9. The CDR3 is made up of 17 amino acids. The CDR3 reads CASSLRQSSGAYNEQFF. DNA for the CDR3: TGTGCCAGCAGCTTAAGGCAGTCTAGCGGAGCCTACAATGAGCAGTTCTTC.

There are a few counts of this clonotype. The chain uses TRBV29-1 and TRBJ2-3, with D hard to call. CDR1 SQVTM and CDR2 ANQGSEA come from the germline V gene. This CDR3 is 12 amino acids long. V shed 2 bases and J shed 4 bases, with 7 bases lying between them. The CDR3 here is CSVELGPDTQYF. CDR3 bases: TGCAGCGTTGAACTGGGCCCAGATACGCAGTATTTT.

In its sample, this clonotype was seen a few times. This chain connects TRBV7-2 to TRBJ1-4; the match to TRBD1 covers 9 bases. Germline trimming cut 4 bases from V and 7 bases from J; bases unmatched to any gene: 13. Germline V gene lookup returns CDR1 SGHTA and CDR2 FQGNSA. The CDR3 runs 17 residues. The CDR3 bases are TGTGCCAGCAGCTCCCAAACACTGACAGGGGGGACTGAAAAACTGTTTTTT. Its protein is CASSSQTLTGGTEKLFF.